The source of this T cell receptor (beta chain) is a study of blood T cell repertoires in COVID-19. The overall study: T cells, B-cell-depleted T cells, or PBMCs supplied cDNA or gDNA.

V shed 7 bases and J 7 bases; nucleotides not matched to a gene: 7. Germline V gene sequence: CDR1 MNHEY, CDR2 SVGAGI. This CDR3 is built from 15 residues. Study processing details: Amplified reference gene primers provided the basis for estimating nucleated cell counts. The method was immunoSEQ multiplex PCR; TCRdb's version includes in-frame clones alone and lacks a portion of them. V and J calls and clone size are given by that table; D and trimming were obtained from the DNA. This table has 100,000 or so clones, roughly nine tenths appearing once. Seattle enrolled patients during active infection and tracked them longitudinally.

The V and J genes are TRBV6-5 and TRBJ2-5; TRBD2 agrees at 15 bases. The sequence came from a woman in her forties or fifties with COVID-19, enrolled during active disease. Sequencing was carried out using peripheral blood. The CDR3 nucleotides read TGTGCCAGCACTGGACTAGCGGGGGGGCTGGGGACCCAGTACTTC. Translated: CASTGLAGGLGTQYF.